The 30 T cell receptor beta chains listed next were all sequenced from one sample in a study of T cells in Graves' hyperthyroidism and ophthalmopathy. From RNA transcripts, TCR beta CDR3 regions were amplified. An initial round of RT-PCR targeting the TCR CDR3 relied on the HTBI primer set. TCRdb re-called the multiplex PCR reads with MiXCR, one entry per CDR3 protein. Of fewer than 650,000 distinct CDR3 sequences in the sample, about 45% were seen once. Source material: peripheral blood or thyroid tissue (not recorded which). The source is an adult woman with Graves' disease, either hyperthyroidism or ophthalmopathy (not recorded which).

This clonotype was observed at least ten times. DNA for the CDR3: TGTGCCAGCAGCTCCCCTAGCGGGAGGTGGGAGACCCAGTACTTC. It specifies CASSSPSGRWETQYF. The rearrangement links TRBV7-9 to TRBJ2-5, with TRBD2 matching over 11 bases. The CDR3 is 15 residues long. Trimming cost V 4 bases and J 5 bases; bases outside gene matches: 6. Looked up from germline, CDR1 is SEHNR and CDR2 is FQNEAQ (reference sequence).

The rearrangement links TRBV15 to TRBJ1-2; D not certain. Trimming removed 0 bases at V and 6 bases at J, with 17 bases between. The CDR3 has 16 residues. Germline CDR1 LNHNV, CDR2 YYDKDF (reference sequence). The chain's CDR3 is CATSRDLGGMGNGYTF. The CDR3 nucleotides read TGTGCCACCAGCAGAGATCTTGGCGGGATGGGCAATGGCTACACCTTC.

Ten or more counts support this clonotype. V is TRBV4-1 and J is TRBJ1-1, with 8 positions matching TRBD1. Germline CDR1 is MGHRA and CDR2 is YSYEKL. CDR3 size: 15 residues. V dropped 5 bases and J dropped 4; count of bases not matched to a gene: 9. As DNA, the CDR3 is TGCGCCAGCAGCAAACTGACAGGGGACGGCACTGAAGCTTTCTTT. Protein: CASSKLTGDGTEAFF.

J is TRBJ2-5 and V is TRBV29-1, with unresolved D. V lost 1 base and J 11 bases, leaving 11 bases between the germline ends. Germline-derived CDR1 and CDR2 are SQVTM and ANQGSEA. The CDR3 length is 11 residues. The CDR3 reads CSVEGVEEQYF. The CDR3 DNA reads as TGCAGCGTTGAAGGGGTTGAAGAGCAGTACTTC.

This clonotype was recorded at least ten times. The chain has TRBV3-1 and TRBJ1-1, with D possibly being TRBD1 (5 bases). The CDR3 extends over 15 amino acids. The germline V gene encodes CDR1 LGHDT and CDR2 YNNKEL (reference sequence). V was trimmed by 0 bases and J by 5 bases, leaving 13 bases between them. The DNA for the CDR3 is TGTGCCAGCAGCCAAGAACATCTGGGACGGACTGAAGCTTTCTTT. Its translation is CASSQEHLGRTEAFF. The full variable domain, completed using reference TRBV3-1 and TRBJ1-1, is DTAVSQTPKYLVTQMGNDKSIKCEQNLGHDTMYWYKQDSKKFLKIMFSYNNKELIINETVPNRFSPKSPDKAHLNLHINSLELGDSAVYFCASSQEHLGRTEAFFGQGTRLTVV.

This clonotype was counted only a few times. The chain joins TRBV7-6 to TRBJ2-7; maybe TRBD1 (5 bases). The CDR3 loop spans 13 amino acids. Germline V lookup: CDR1 SGHVS, CDR2 FNYEAQ. Trimming removed 2 bases at V and 3 bases at J, with 8 bases between. The CDR3 spells CASSLKQGYEQYF. CDR3 coding DNA: TGTGCCAGCAGCTTAAAGCAGGGCTACGAGCAGTACTTC. The entire variable domain, with the rest obtained from reference TRBV7-6 and TRBJ2-7, is as follows: GAGVSQSPRYKVTKRGQDVALRCDPISGHVSLYWYRQALGQGPEFLTYFNYEAQQDKSGLPNDRFSAERPEGSISTLTIQRTEQRDSAMYRCASSLKQGYEQYFGPGTRLTVT.

The gene calls are TRBV7-6 and TRBJ2-2; TRBD1 is a possible D gene (6 bases). The CDR3 has 13 residues. The ends were cut back, 3 bases at V and 9 bases at J, with 11 bases in the middle. The germline CDR1 and CDR2 sequences are SGHVS and FNYEAQ. CDR3 in amino acids: CASSLIRDRELFF. CDR3 in DNA: TGTGCCAGCAGCTTGATCCGGGACAGGGAGCTGTTTTTT. Full variable domain (remainder filled in from reference TRBV7-6 and TRBJ2-2): GAGVSQSPRYKVTKRGQDVALRCDPISGHVSLYWYRQALGQGPEFLTYFNYEAQQDKSGLPNDRFSAERPEGSISTLTIQRTEQRDSAMYRCASSLIRDRELFFGEGSRLTVL.

This clonotype came up many times. The genes are TRBV28 and TRBJ1-5; D unclear. This CDR3 has 15 amino acids. V lost 6 bases and J lost 5, with 17 bases in between. CDR1 is MDHEN and CDR2 is SYDVKM in the germline V gene. In DNA, the CDR3 is TGTGCCAGCAGCTTCTACCGGGAGGGAGATCAGCCCCAGCATTTT. Its protein is CASSFYREGDQPQHF.

The chain couples TRBV12-3 or TRBV12-4 to TRBJ1-2; no clear D. Trimming removed 10 bases from V and 0 bases from J, with 18 bases in between. CDR3 size: 15 residues. The CDR3 coding sequence is TGTGCCACCTTCCCCGACCGTGGAGCTAACTATGGCTACACCTTC. It encodes CATFPDRGANYGYTF.

This clonotype was recorded many times. This chain uses TRBV20-1 with TRBJ1-5; 8 bases are shared with TRBD1. The V gene's germline CDR1 is DFQATT and CDR2 SNEGSKA (reference sequence). J lost 1 base, V lost 5 bases, and 16 bases had no gene match. The CDR3 loop spans 18 amino acids. In nucleotides, the CDR3 is TGCAGTGCTGTACGAGATTCAGGGGGCGCGAGGAGCAATCAGCCCCAGCATTTT. Protein sequence: CSAVRDSGGARSNQPQHF.

The CDR3, as DNA: TGCGCCAGCACACCTGGAGGGAGAAACTCTGGAAACACCATATATTTT. It specifies CASTPGGRNSGNTIYF. The chain uses TRBV5-1 and TRBJ1-3; no clear D. The CDR3 sequence is 16 residues long. Trimming cost V 6 bases and J 0 bases, with 16 bases left between them. Germline loops: CDR1 SGHRS, CDR2 YFSETQ.

The V gene is TRBV9, the J gene TRBJ2-7, with 10 bases identical to TRBD1. This CDR3 spans 18 amino acids. V shed 4 bases, J shed 1 base, and the junction held 14 bases outside the gene matches. From germline, CDR1 is SGDLS and CDR2 YYNGEE. As DNA, the CDR3 is TGTGCCAGCAGCCCGCGGACAGGGGGTGGGCTTAGGTCCTACGAGCAGTACTTC. Amino acid sequence: CASSPRTGGGLRSYEQYF. The whole variable domain, remainder taken from reference TRBV9 and TRBJ2-7, is DSGVTQTPKHLITATGQRVTLRCSPRSGDLSVYWYQQSLDQGLQFLIQYYNGEERAKGNILERFSAQQFPDLHSELNLSSLELGDSALYFCASSPRTGGGLRSYEQYFGPGTRLTVT.

Ten or more counts support this clonotype. The chain employs TRBV6-4 and TRBJ1-2; maybe TRBD1 (5 bases). CDR1 and CDR2 (germline): MRHNA, SNTAGT. With 0 bases removed from V and 7 bases from J, the gap between germline ends came to 12 bases. This CDR3 has 14 amino acids. The CDR3 DNA sequence: TGTGCCAGCAGTGACTCGAAGGTGGGGGGTGGCTACACCTTC. It yields the protein CASSDSKVGGGYTF.

Ten or more counts support this clonotype. The rearrangement links TRBV12-3 or TRBV12-4 to TRBJ1-2; D gene unclear. Trimming stripped 3 bases from V and 2 bases from J, with 7 bases between. The CDR3 runs 13 residues. This CDR3 reads CASSFGENYGYTF. CDR3 nucleotide sequence: TGTGCCAGCAGTTTCGGGGAAAACTATGGCTACACCTTC.

This clonotype was seen ten or more times. The chain joins TRBV25-1 to TRBJ1-4, with 10 bases aligning to TRBD1. The CDR3 length is 16 residues. CDR1 and CDR2 from the germline V gene are MGHDK and SYGVNS. Germline trimming cut 1 base from V and 5 bases from J; bases unmatched to any gene: 4. The chain's CDR3 is CASSEFGGQGNEKLFF. For the CDR3, the DNA is TGTGCCAGCAGTGAATTTGGGGGACAGGGGAATGAAAAACTGTTTTTT.

This clonotype showed up just a few times. CDR3 nucleotide sequence: TGCAGCGTTGTATCAGGGGGCAACGGCGGCTACACCTTC. This encodes CSVVSGGNGGYTF. The rearrangement uses TRBV29-1 and TRBJ1-2; 8 nucleotides align to TRBD1. V trimming: 4 bases; J trimming: 8 bases; junction bases outside the gene matches: 9. This CDR3 is 13 amino acids long. Germline CDR1 reads SQVTM; CDR2 reads ANQGSEA.

This chain joins TRBV5-1 and TRBJ2-5, with D tentatively TRBD2 (5 bases). Germline assignment: CDR1 SGHRS and CDR2 YFSETQ. V was cut by 0 bases and J by 1 base, with 16 bases left in between. The CDR3 runs 17 residues. The CDR3 sequence is CASSLEAGSRVQETQYF. CDR3 coding DNA: TGCGCCAGCAGCTTGGAGGCGGGTAGCCGGGTCCAAGAGACCCAGTACTTC. Full variable domain (remainder filled in from reference TRBV5-1 and TRBJ2-5): KAGVTQTPRYLIKTRGQQVTLSCSPISGHRSVSWYQQTPGQGLQFLFEYFSETQRNKGNFPGRFSGRQFSNSRSEMNVSTLELGDSALYLCASSLEAGSRVQETQYFGPGTRLLVL.

In regard to this clonotype: One end of the junction is discordant with germline, which a read error may explain. This rearrangement joins TRBV10-3 to TRBJ2-7; 7 positions match TRBD1. Germline CDR1 reads ENHRY; CDR2 reads SYGVKD. The CDR3 consists of 12 residues. CDR3 in amino acids: CATTDRPYEQYF. In DNA form, the CDR3 reads TGTGCCACCACGGACAGGCCCTATGAGCAGTACTTC.

This clonotype showed up many times. The chain joins TRBV4-1 to TRBJ2-7; tentatively, D is TRBD1 (6 bases). The germline V gene has CDR1 MGHRA and CDR2 YSYEKL. The length of the CDR3 is 14 residues. The V gene lost 1 base and the J gene lost 5 bases, with 12 bases spanning the gap. DNA for the CDR3: TGCGCCAGCAGCCAAGTTCCAGGGGTGAACGAGCAGTACTTC. Encoded protein: CASSQVPGVNEQYF.

V is TRBV4-3 and J is TRBJ1-2, with a possible D match to TRBD1 (6 bases). The length of the CDR3 is 16 residues. V was shortened by 0 bases and J by 0 bases, with 11 bases between the two germline ends. Germline V gives CDR1 LGHNA, CDR2 YSLEER. The CDR3 reads CASSQEGALPNYGYTF. CDR3 DNA: TGCGCCAGCAGCCAAGAGGGGGCACTACCTAACTATGGCTACACCTTC.

The rearrangement links TRBV19 to TRBJ1-5, with D perhaps TRBD1 (5 bases). V lost 5 bases to trimming and J lost 3 bases, with 20 bases between them. Germline-derived CDR1 and CDR2 are LNHDA and SQIVND (reference sequence). This CDR3 contains 17 residues. The CDR3 sequence: CASSPGTSGDPNQPQHF. CDR3 DNA: TGTGCCAGTAGTCCTGGGACTAGCGGGGACCCCAATCAGCCCCAGCATTTT.

This clonotype has a single count. This chain links TRBV15 with TRBJ2-7; D unresolved. The CDR3 loop spans 13 amino acids. Germline CDR1 reads LNHNV; CDR2 reads YYDKDF (reference sequence). V dropped 1 base and J dropped 1 base, with 5 bases sitting between them. Here the CDR3 reads CATSRVVSYEQYF. CDR3 DNA sequence: TGTGCCACCAGCAGAGTTGTTTCCTACGAGCAGTACTTC.

This clonotype was seen a handful of times. The DNA of the CDR3 is TGCAGTGCTAGTGCTGTTACCGGGGGTAAACTGTTTTTT. This gives the protein CSASAVTGGKLFF. The chain employs TRBV20-1 and TRBJ1-4, with D possibly TRBD1 on 5 matching bases. The CDR3 consists of 13 residues. CDR1 and CDR2 from the germline V gene are DFQATT and SNEGSKA (reference sequence). V gave up 3 bases and J gave up 11 bases, with 16 bases separating them.

This chain links TRBV28 with TRBJ1-4; D may be TRBD1 (6 bases). The V end was cut by 10 bases, the J end by 1 base, with 7 bases between. CDR1 and CDR2 (germline): MDHEN, SYDVKM. The CDR3 totals 12 residues. CDR3 sequence: CATQGTNEKLFF. In DNA, the CDR3 is TGTGCCACACAGGGAACTAATGAAAAACTGTTTTTT.

The count of this clonotype is one. The genes are TRBV7-2 and TRBJ2-5; D gene unclear. Germline loops: CDR1 SGHTA, CDR2 FQGNSA. V dropped 1 base and J dropped 1 base, with 16 bases sitting between them. The CDR3 is 17 amino acids. The CDR3 here is CASSLDLQVLVQETQYF. CDR3 nucleotides: TGTGCCAGCAGCTTAGATCTGCAGGTTCTTGTCCAAGAGACCCAGTACTTC.

The rearrangement uses TRBV13 and TRBJ1-2; 11 bases are shared with TRBD1. The CDR3 covers 14 residues. The ends lost 5 bases at V and 7 bases at J; junction bases unmatched: 6. The germline CDR1 and CDR2 sequences are PRHDT and FYEKMQ (reference sequence). In DNA form, the CDR3 reads TGTGCCAGCAGCGTCGGGACAGGGGGTCGTGGCTACACCTTC. Residues: CASSVGTGGRGYTF.

This clonotype has at least ten counts. The rearrangement joins TRBV7-4 to TRBJ1-2, with D perhaps matching TRBD1 (5 bases). The ends were cut back, 5 bases at V and 6 bases at J, with 16 bases in the middle. The CDR3 is 14 amino acids. Per the germline V gene, CDR1 is SGHVT and CDR2 is SQSDAQ. In nucleotides, the CDR3 is TGTGCCAGCAGCCCAGGACAAACACTCAATGGCTACACCTTC. Protein product: CASSPGQTLNGYTF.

This clonotype was counted many times. The CDR3: CASSESQGRGLNTGELFF. The CDR3, as DNA: TGTGCCAGCAGTGAGAGCCAGGGCAGGGGGCTTAACACCGGGGAGCTGTTTTTT. The chain combines TRBV2 with TRBJ2-2; 8 positions agree with TRBD1. The CDR3 spans 18 residues. CDR1 SNHLY and CDR2 FYNNEI come from the germline V gene. The V gene end was trimmed by 3 bases and the J gene end by 2 bases; junction bases not matched to a gene: 11.

This clonotype was seen repeatedly, ten times or more. The chain combines TRBV29-1 with TRBJ1-1; 8 nucleotides match TRBD1. Losses at the gene ends were 2 bases for V and 11 bases for J; bases not matched to a gene: 10. The CDR3 sequence is 13 residues long. The germline gives CDR1 SQVTM, CDR2 ANQGSEA. The CDR3 DNA reads as TGCAGCGTTGAAAGGGGACAGGCCGTTTTGGCTTTCTTT. Translation gives CSVERGQAVLAFF.

The chain couples TRBV20-1 to TRBJ1-6; D is possibly TRBD1 (6 bases). V lost 4 bases, J lost 5 bases, and 9 bases lay in between. Germline CDR1 is DFQATT and CDR2 is SNEGSKA (reference sequence). The CDR3 totals 13 residues. CDR3 in DNA: TGCAGTGCTATAAACAGGGATAATTCACCCCTCCACTTT. Amino acid sequence: CSAINRDNSPLHF.